The 3 T cell receptor beta chains below were found in one sample sequenced in a study of technical replicates of blood from a handful of donors. Profiled with immunoSEQ multiplex PCR; TCRdb holds only in-frame clones, not every one. The repertoire holds fewer than 70,000 clones, with about 82% as singletons. Specimen: PBMCs. These receptors were collected from a human donor in good health. Some clones in this sample may be carry-over from other donors' samples.

The V and J genes are TRBV7-3 and TRBJ1-6; D remains unclear. This CDR3 has 14 amino acids. Between the trimmed V and J ends, which lost 5 bases and 7 bases, there was a span of 12 bases. Germline V gives CDR1 SGHTA, CDR2 FQGTGA. The CDR3 bases are TGTGCCAGCAGCCTCGGCGGGTTAAATTCACCCCTCCACTTT. Translation gives CASSLGGLNSPLHF.

This chain joins TRBV9 and TRBJ2-5, with 13 bases lining up with TRBD2. The germline CDR1 and CDR2 sequences are SGDLS and YYNGEE. CDR3 size: 17 residues. The ends lost 0 bases at V and 4 bases at J; junction bases unmatched: 6. The CDR3 reads CASSVGTSGSGGETQYF. The CDR3 DNA follows: TGTGCCAGCAGCGTAGGGACTAGCGGGAGTGGAGGAGAGACCCAGTACTTC.

The chain employs TRBV9 and TRBJ1-1; the D is unclear. The CDR3 contains 11 residues. V was shortened by 3 bases and J by 10 bases, with 10 bases between the two germline ends. CDR1 SGDLS and CDR2 YYNGEE come from the germline V gene. The CDR3 spells CASSAPRLAFF. The DNA of the CDR3 is TGTGCCAGCAGCGCCCCCAGGTTAGCTTTCTTT.